This passage covers 28 T cell receptor beta chains from one sample sequenced in a study of T-cell memory formation after mild COVID-19. TCRdb ran MiXCR on the 5' RACE reads and lists one entry per CDR3 protein. The sample holds 200,000 or so distinct CDR3 sequences; approximately 10% are singletons and the top ten take around 3.4%. Sequencing was carried out using PBMCs or a T cell subset sorted from them (not recorded which). These receptor sequences come from a man between 18 and 29 years old who had mild COVID-19 (a few samples of this study predate the infection). Cell type and time point are not known.

In this sample, this clonotype turned up many times. The chain links TRBV7-2 to TRBJ1-5, with TRBD1 matching over 8 bases. Germline V CDR1 and CDR2: SGHTA, FQGNSA. The length of the CDR3 is 17 residues. Unmatched junction bases numbered 11, after V lost 5 bases and J lost 2 bases. Here the CDR3 reads CASSEGGAGGGNQPQHF. The DNA for the CDR3 is TGTGCCAGCAGCGAAGGGGGGGCAGGGGGCGGCAATCAGCCCCAGCATTTT.

This clonotype was recorded a few times. The chain is built from TRBV7-2 and TRBJ1-2; TRBD1 might be the D (6 bases). This CDR3 contains 16 residues. Germline values: CDR1 SGHTA, CDR2 FQGNSA. V gave up 5 bases and J gave up 7 bases, with 23 bases separating them. The CDR3 sequence: CASSHSGVPGAGGYTF. The CDR3 nucleotides read TGTGCCAGCAGCCATTCCGGCGTGCCGGGGGCAGGTGGCTACACCTTC.

This clonotype appeared a few times. CDR3 region: CATSQSGAQETQYF. The CDR3, as DNA: TGTGCCACCAGTCAGTCGGGGGCTCAAGAGACCCAGTACTTC. J is TRBJ2-5 and V is TRBV24-1; D tentatively reads TRBD1 or TRBD2 (6 bases each). CDR1 and CDR2 from the germline V gene are KGHDR and SFDVKD. The CDR3 loop spans 14 amino acids. V was trimmed by 6 bases and J by 2 bases, leaving 12 bases between them.

V gene TRBV7-2 combines with J gene TRBJ1-5, with a tentative D call TRBD1 (5 bases). The germline CDR1 and CDR2 sequences are SGHTA and FQGNSA. V shed 5 bases and J shed 0 bases, with 11 bases lying between them. This CDR3 is 15 amino acids long. CDR3 nucleotide sequence: TGTGCCAGCAGCGGACGCCAGGGTAGCAATCAGCCCCAGCATTTT. Protein sequence: CASSGRQGSNQPQHF.

This clonotype was seen repeatedly, ten times or more. The J gene is TRBJ2-3, the V gene TRBV2; perhaps D is TRBD1 or TRBD2 (6 bases each). Germline V gene lookup returns CDR1 SNHLY and CDR2 FYNNEI. The CDR3 is 16 residues long. Trimming left V 6 bases short and J 1 base short, with 17 bases between. CDR3 residues: CASRSGGAGGTDTQYF. In DNA, the CDR3 is TGTGCCAGCAGGTCTGGAGGGGCAGGGGGCACAGATACGCAGTATTTT. Full variable domain (missing parts from reference TRBV2 and TRBJ2-3): EPEVTQTPSHQVTQMGQEVILRCVPISNHLYFYWYRQILGQKVEFLVSFYNNEISEKSEIFDDQFSVERPDGSNFTLKIRSTKLEDSAMYFCASRSGGAGGTDTQYFGPGTRLTVL.

This clonotype was observed a handful of times. This sequence joins TRBV6-5 and TRBJ1-1; maybe TRBD1 (5 bases). The V and J ends lost 4 bases and 1 base respectively, with 13 bases between them. The length of the CDR3 is 15 residues. Germline CDR1 reads MNHEY; CDR2 reads SVGAGI. The CDR3 DNA reads TGTGCCAGCAGTTGGGGAGGGACGGCGAACACTGAAGCTTTCTTT. It specifies CASSWGGTANTEAFF.

The sample holds many counts of this clonotype. J is TRBJ2-1 and V is TRBV6-2 or TRBV6-3; TRBD1 matches at 8 bases. Unmatched junction bases numbered 5, after V lost 4 bases and J lost 0 bases. Germline V gives CDR1 MNHEY, CDR2 SVGEGT. This CDR3 has 16 amino acids. For the CDR3, the DNA is TGTGCCAGCAGTTCCAGGACAGGGCGCTCCTACAATGAGCAGTTCTTC. Amino acid sequence: CASSSRTGRSYNEQFF.

This clonotype has at least ten counts. The chain employs TRBV5-1 and TRBJ2-7; 9 bases map to TRBD2. J lost 3 bases, V lost 1 base, and 5 bases had no gene match. This CDR3 is 15 amino acids long. Per germline, CDR1 SGHRS and CDR2 YFSETQ. CDR3 region: CASSLRGGEGYEQYF. The CDR3 nucleotides read TGCGCCAGCAGCTTGCGCGGGGGGGAAGGCTACGAGCAGTACTTC.

A few counts support this clonotype. This chain uses TRBV20-1 with TRBJ1-5; 7 bases fit TRBD1. The CDR3 spans 15 residues. Trimming took 3 bases from V and 1 from J; bases not matched to a gene: 6. Germline V CDR1 and CDR2: DFQATT, SNEGSKA (reference sequence). In nucleotides, the CDR3 is TGCAGTGCTAGGCGGACAGGACAGAGCAATCAGCCCCAGCATTTT. Encoded protein: CSARRTGQSNQPQHF.

This sequence joins TRBV10-3 and TRBJ1-5, with D hard to call. This CDR3 is built from 14 residues. The germline V gene has CDR1 ENHRY and CDR2 SYGVKD. Trimming cost V 2 bases and J 0 bases, with 5 bases left between them. Here the CDR3 reads CAISETVSNQPQHF. In DNA, the CDR3 is TGTGCCATCAGTGAGACGGTTAGCAATCAGCCCCAGCATTTT.

This chain links TRBV12-3 or TRBV12-4 with TRBJ1-5, with TRBD1 matching over 9 bases. The V gene end was trimmed by 6 bases and the J gene end by 6 bases; junction bases not matched to a gene: 6. The CDR3 sequence is 14 residues long. This CDR3 reads CASRGTGIGQPQHF. CDR3 DNA sequence: TGTGCCAGCAGAGGGACAGGGATAGGTCAGCCCCAGCATTTT.

This clonotype was recorded a few times. The chain joins TRBV5-6 to TRBJ1-1; D is undetermined. CDR3 length: 14 residues. Germline CDR1 reads SGHDT; CDR2 reads YYEEEE. V lost 2 bases, J lost 1 base, and 9 bases lay in between. The CDR3 DNA reads TGTGCCAGCAGCTTACCATATCCGAACACTGAAGCTTTCTTT. This gives the protein CASSLPYPNTEAFF. The complete variable domain, with remaining parts taken from reference TRBV5-6 and TRBJ1-1, reads DAGVTQSPTHLIKTRGQQVTLRCSPKSGHDTVSWYQQALGQGPQFIFQYYEEEERQRGNFPDRFSGHQFPNYSSELNVNALLLGDSALYLCASSLPYPNTEAFFGQGTRLTVV.

In this sample, this clonotype turned up a few times. This chain uses TRBV5-8 with TRBJ2-2; 7 nucleotides agree with TRBD1. Germline V gene sequence: CDR1 SGHTS, CDR2 YDEGEE. Germline trimming cut 5 bases from V and 7 bases from J; bases unmatched to any gene: 11. The CDR3 extends over 15 amino acids. CDR3 loop: CASSRGLIVIGELFF. The CDR3 region has the DNA TGTGCCAGCAGTAGGGGGCTAATCGTTATCGGGGAGCTGTTTTTT.

This clonotype was seen more than once but under ten times. The gene calls are TRBV3-1 and TRBJ2-1; D unclear. CDR3 length: 17 amino acids. Germline-derived CDR1 and CDR2 are LGHDT and YNNKEL (reference sequence). The germline V and J ends were trimmed by 0 bases and 0 bases, with 12 bases remaining between them. CDR3 bases: TGTGCCAGCAGCCAAGATCCGCGCCTGAGCTCCTACAATGAGCAGTTCTTC. Its protein product is CASSQDPRLSSYNEQFF.

The chain links TRBV6-5 to TRBJ1-6; D not resolved. In germline, CDR1 is MNHEY, CDR2 SVGAGI. V was trimmed by 0 bases and J by 6 bases, leaving 12 bases between them. The length of the CDR3 is 16 residues. CDR3: CASSYSSGWGNSPLHF. The CDR3 nucleotides read TGTGCCAGCAGTTACTCGTCAGGATGGGGTAATTCACCCCTCCACTTT.

The sample holds a few counts of this clonotype. The V call is TRBV6-4, the J call TRBJ2-3; 8 bases are a match to TRBD2. Germline V gene lookup returns CDR1 MRHNA and CDR2 SNTAGT. The CDR3 totals 15 residues. J lost 0 bases, V lost 4 bases, and 3 bases had no gene match. The CDR3 sequence: CASSASGGSTDTQYF. The CDR3 nucleotides are TGTGCCAGCAGTGCATCGGGGGGGAGCACAGATACGCAGTATTTT.

The chain has TRBV19 and TRBJ1-1; D remains ambiguous. The CDR3 is made up of 17 amino acids. Germline CDR1 is LNHDA and CDR2 is SQIVND (reference sequence). V lost 5 bases and J lost 2, with 21 bases in between. The CDR3 DNA reads TGTGCCAGTAGTTCCATCGGGGAGGCTCTTTATAACACTGAAGCTTTCTTT. Translation gives CASSSIGEALYNTEAFF.

The J gene is TRBJ1-3, the V gene TRBV12-5, with a weak D call TRBD1 (6 bases). The CDR3 totals 16 residues. V dropped 1 base and J dropped 0 bases, with 10 bases sitting between them. Looked up from germline, CDR1 is LGHNT and CDR2 is FRNRAP. The CDR3 sequence is CASGLGGQLSGNTIYF. The CDR3 bases are TGTGCTAGTGGTTTGGGAGGACAGCTCTCTGGAAACACCATATATTTT.

The V and J genes are TRBV3-1 and TRBJ2-1; D ambiguous. The CDR3 has 14 amino acids. Germline V lookup: CDR1 LGHDT, CDR2 YNNKEL (reference sequence). The V gene lost 0 bases and the J gene lost 8 bases, with 11 bases spanning the gap. CDR3 region: CASSQDRSIHEQFF. CDR3 nucleotide sequence: TGTGCCAGCAGCCAAGACCGTAGCATCCATGAGCAGTTCTTC.

This clonotype was seen ten or more times. This chain uses TRBV29-1 with TRBJ2-3; 10 bases fit TRBD2. Germline V gives CDR1 SQVTM, CDR2 ANQGSEA. V trimming: 3 bases; J trimming: 0 bases; junction bases outside the gene matches: 3. The CDR3 has 15 residues. The CDR3 sequence is CSVDLAGVSTDTQYF. The CDR3 nucleotides read TGCAGCGTTGATCTAGCGGGGGTGAGCACAGATACGCAGTATTTT.

The chain links TRBV20-1 to TRBJ1-6; 7 nucleotides line up with TRBD1. The germline V gene has CDR1 DFQATT and CDR2 SNEGSKA (reference sequence). Losses at the gene ends were 6 bases for V and 5 bases for J; bases not matched to a gene: 4. This CDR3 is built from 13 residues. The CDR3, as DNA: TGCAGTGCGCCGACAGGGCATAATTCACCCCTCCACTTT. This codes for CSAPTGHNSPLHF.

This clonotype showed up just a few times. This chain uses TRBV4-3 with TRBJ2-3, with D perhaps TRBD2 (5 bases). The germline V gene encodes CDR1 LGHNA and CDR2 YSLEER. V lost 0 bases and J 4 bases, leaving 14 bases between the germline ends. CDR3 length: 16 residues. CDR3 DNA sequence: TGCGCCAGCAGCCAAGATATAGCGACGGGCGCAGATACGCAGTATTTT. Its protein product is CASSQDIATGADTQYF.

This clonotype showed up just a few times. The chain has TRBV7-2 and TRBJ2-3; perhaps TRBD1 as D (5 bases). This CDR3 region has 14 residues. Germline V gene data show CDR1 as SGHTA and CDR2 as FQGNSA. The V gene lost 5 bases and the J gene lost 3 bases, with 12 bases spanning the gap. DNA of the CDR3: TGTGCCAGCAGCCCAGTAGACAGTACAGATACGCAGTATTTT. Its translation is CASSPVDSTDTQYF.

This clonotype was found a few times. The chain couples TRBV10-3 to TRBJ2-7, with 8 bases matching TRBD2. Germline CDR1 reads ENHRY; CDR2 reads SYGVKD. The trim removed 8 bases at V and 5 bases at J, leaving 14 bases unmatched. This CDR3 contains 15 residues. The CDR3 loop reads CAIGTGGGSPHEQYF. The DNA for the CDR3 is TGTGCCATCGGAACAGGCGGGGGGTCCCCGCACGAGCAGTACTTC.

To note about this clonotype: Because the CDR3's place on the DNA is in doubt, the DNA is left out and the CDR3 is given as listed by TCRdb. This chain connects TRBV10-3 to TRBJ1-6; the D call TRBD1 from the table was never checked on the DNA. The CDR3 contains 18 residues when both ends are counted. In germline, CDR1 is ENHRY, CDR2 SYGVKD. CDR3 amino acids: CAISESFGGGTINSPLHF.

This clonotype was seen at least ten times. The chain recombines TRBV30 with TRBJ1-1; D is ambiguous. CDR1 is GTSNPN, CDR2 SVGIG, per germline (reference sequence). V was shortened by 4 bases and J by 1 base, with 10 bases between the two germline ends. The CDR3 spans 13 residues. CDR3 sequence (DNA): TGTGCCTGGATAAAGGAGGGGAACACTGAAGCTTTCTTT. It codes for CAWIKEGNTEAFF.

The chain has TRBV7-2 and TRBJ2-7; TRBD1 is a possible D gene (6 bases). Per germline, CDR1 SGHTA and CDR2 FQGNSA. CDR3 length: 14 amino acids. V was shortened by 5 bases and J by 4 bases, with 15 bases between the two germline ends. CDR3 sequence: CASSRLGTPYEQYF. CDR3 in DNA: TGTGCCAGCAGCCGCTTAGGGACACCATACGAGCAGTACTTC.

This clonotype was found a few times. The DNA of the CDR3 is TGTGCCAGCTCACCAATGGGTATGAACACTGAAGCTTTCTTT. Its protein is CASSPMGMNTEAFF. V usage is TRBV18 and J usage is TRBJ1-1; the D is unclear. The CDR3 has 14 residues. Trimming removed 2 bases at V and 0 bases at J, with 7 bases between. Germline-derived CDR1 and CDR2 are KGHSH and LQKENI.